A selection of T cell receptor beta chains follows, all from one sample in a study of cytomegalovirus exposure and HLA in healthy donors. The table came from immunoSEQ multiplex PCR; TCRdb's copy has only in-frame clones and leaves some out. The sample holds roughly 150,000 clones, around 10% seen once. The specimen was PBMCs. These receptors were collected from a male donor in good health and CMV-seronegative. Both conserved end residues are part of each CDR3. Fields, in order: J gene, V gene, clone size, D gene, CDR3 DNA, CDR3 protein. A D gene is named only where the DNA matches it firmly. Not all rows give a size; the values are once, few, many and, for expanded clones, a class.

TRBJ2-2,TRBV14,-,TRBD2,TGTGCCAGCAGTCGACTCGGGACTAGCGGGAGCGGGGAGCTGTTTTTT,CASSRLGTSGSGELFF
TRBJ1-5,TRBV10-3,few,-,TGTGCCATCTCTTGGGGGGATGGCAATCAGCCCCAGCATTTT,CAISWGDGNQPQHF
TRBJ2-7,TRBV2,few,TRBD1,TGTGCCAGCAGCGCCTCTAGGACAGGGGACTACGAGCAGTACTTC,CASSASRTGDYEQYF
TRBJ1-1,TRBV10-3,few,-,TGTGCCATCACCGGGGGGGCCAACACTGAAGCTTTCTTT,CAITGGANTEAFF
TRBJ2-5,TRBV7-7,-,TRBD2,TGTGCTAGCAGCTACTCTAGCGGGGGTTTGTCCCTGGTGGAGACCCAGTACTTC,CASSYSSGGLSLVETQYF
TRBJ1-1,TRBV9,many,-,TGTGCCAGCAGCGTAGCTGGCCTGAACACTGAAGCTTTCTTT,CASSVAGLNTEAFF
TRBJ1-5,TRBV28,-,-,TGTGCCAGCAAGGGAGGCAATCAGCCCCAGCATTTT,CASKGGNQPQHF
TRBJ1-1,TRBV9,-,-,TGTGCCAGCAGCGGAGGTCCAAACACGGGAGCTTTCTTT,CASSGGPNTGAFF
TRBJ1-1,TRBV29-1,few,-,TGCAGCGCCACAGGGACCAACACTGAAGCTTTCTTT,CSATGTNTEAFF
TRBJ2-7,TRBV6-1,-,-,TGTGCCACCTTCCAGACAGGATGGACCTACGAGCAGTACTTC,CATFQTGWTYEQYF
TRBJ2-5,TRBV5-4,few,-,TGTGCCAGCAGCTTGAGGCAGGGTAGGCTTCACGAGACCCAGTACTTC,CASSLRQGRLHETQYF
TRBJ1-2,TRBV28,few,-,TGTGCCAGCAGTTTATCGGCGGACTATGGCTACACCTTC,CASSLSADYGYTF
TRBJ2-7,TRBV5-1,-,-,TGCGCCAGCAGCGGGCTATCAAAACACTACGAGCAGTACTTC,CASSGLSKHYEQYF
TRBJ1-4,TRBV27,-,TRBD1,TGTGCCAGCAGTTTTGGGAACAGGGGGGCGACTAATGAAAAACTGTTTTTT,CASSFGNRGATNEKLFF
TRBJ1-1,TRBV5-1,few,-,TGCGCCAGCAGCCAGGCCCCGGCAGGCGTGAACACTGAAGCTTTCTTT,CASSQAPAGVNTEAFF
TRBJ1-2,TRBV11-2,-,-,TGTGCCAGCAGCTTAATGGCGGGAAACTATGGCTACACCTTC,CASSLMAGNYGYTF
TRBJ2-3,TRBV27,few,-,TGTGCCAGCAGTTTGGCTAGTGTGTCAGATACGCAGTATTTT,CASSLASVSDTQYF
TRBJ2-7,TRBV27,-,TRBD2,TGTGCCAGCAGTTTAATACTAGCGGCCACCTACGAGCAGTACTTC,CASSLILAATYEQYF
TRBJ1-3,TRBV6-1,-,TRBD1,TGTGCCAGCAGTGACCCCGGGGTCGGGACAGGGCGGGACACCATATATTTT,CASSDPGVGTGRDTIYF
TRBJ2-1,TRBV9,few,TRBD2,TGTGCCAGCAGCGTATCAACAAGCGGGGGATCCTACAATGAGCAGTTCTTC,CASSVSTSGGSYNEQFF
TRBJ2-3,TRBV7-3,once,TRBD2,TGTGCCAGCAGCTTGGCGGGAGGGCCTTATGAAGATACGCAGTATTTT,CASSLAGGPYEDTQYF
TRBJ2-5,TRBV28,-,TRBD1,TGTGCCAGCAGTCCACCCTCCGGGACAGGGAAGACCCAGTACTTC,CASSPPSGTGKTQYF
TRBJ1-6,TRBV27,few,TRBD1,TGTGCCAGCAGTTTAGCTGGTTCCAGGGGGATTCCCCTCCACTTT,CASSLAGSRGIPLHF
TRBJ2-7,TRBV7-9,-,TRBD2,TGTGCCAGCAGCTTAAGTACTTCGGGAGGCTACGAGCAGTACTTC,CASSLSTSGGYEQYF
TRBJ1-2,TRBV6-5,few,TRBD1,TGTGCCAGCAGGGCAGCCGGGACAGAGTATGGCTACACCTTC,CASRAAGTEYGYTF
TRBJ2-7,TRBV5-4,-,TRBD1,TGTGCCAGCAGCCGACTGGGACAGGCACCCGACCGCTCCTACGAGCAGTACTTC,CASSRLGQAPDRSYEQYF
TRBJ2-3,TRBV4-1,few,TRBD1,TGCGCCAGCAGCCCTTGGGACAGACTCAACACAGATACGCAGTATTTT,CASSPWDRLNTDTQYF
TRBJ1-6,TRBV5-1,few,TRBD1,TGCGCCAGCAGCTTGGTGGGACAGGGCGGTTCACCCCTCCACTTT,CASSLVGQGGSPLHF
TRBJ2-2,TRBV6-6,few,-,TGTGCCAGCAGATTTGACAGAAATTTGAACACCGGGGAGCTGTTTTTT,CASRFDRNLNTGELFF
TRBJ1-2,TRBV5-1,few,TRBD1,TGCGCCAGCAGTCTCGTAGGGGGCGCTGATGGCTACACCTTC,CASSLVGGADGYTF
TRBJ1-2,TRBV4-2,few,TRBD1,TGTGCCAGCAGCCCCAGGGGGCTTGAAAACTATGGCTACACCTTC,CASSPRGLENYGYTF
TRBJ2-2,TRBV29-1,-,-,TGCAGCGTTGGCTGGACTTACATCGGGGAGCTGTTTTTT,CSVGWTYIGELFF
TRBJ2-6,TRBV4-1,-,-,TGCGCCAGCAGCCAAGAACAGGGATTCTCTGGGGCCAACGTCCTGACTTTC,CASSQEQGFSGANVLTF
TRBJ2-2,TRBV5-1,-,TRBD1,TGCGCCAGCCAGGGACAGGGGGAGAGCGGGGAGCTGTTTTTT,CASQGQGESGELFF
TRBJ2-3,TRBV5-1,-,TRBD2,TGCGCCAGCAGCTTGGACAGGCCGGGGGGTGTTTTT,CASSLDRPGGVF
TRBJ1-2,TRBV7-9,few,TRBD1,TGTGCCAGCAGCTTAGGAGGAAGGGGGCAAAATGGCTACACCTTC,CASSLGGRGQNGYTF
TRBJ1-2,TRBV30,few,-,TGTGCCTGGATTAGGGTAGGGGAAGGCTACACCTTC,CAWIRVGEGYTF
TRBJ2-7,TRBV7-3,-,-,TGTGCCAGCAGCTTTCAGCGGGGCGGGGGCGTCGAGCAGTACTTC,CASSFQRGGGVEQYF
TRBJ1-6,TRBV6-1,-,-,TGTGCCAGCAGTGAAGAGGAGGGGATGGGTTCACCCCTCCACTTT,CASSEEEGMGSPLHF
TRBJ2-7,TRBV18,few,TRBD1,TGTGCCAGCTCACTTTCCGGGACAGGTGCCTACGAGCAGTACTTC,CASSLSGTGAYEQYF
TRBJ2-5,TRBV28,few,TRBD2,TGTGCCAGCAGTCCCGGACTAGATAGAGAGACCCAGTACTTC,CASSPGLDRETQYF
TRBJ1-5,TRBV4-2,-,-,TGTGCCAGCAGCCAAGGGGCCATTCAGCCCCAGCATTTT,CASSQGAIQPQHF
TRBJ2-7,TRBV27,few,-,TGTGCCAGCAGTTTAGGGCAACTCTCCTACGAGCAGTACTTC,CASSLGQLSYEQYF
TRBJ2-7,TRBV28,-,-,TGTGCCAGCCTGATATCGACGGAGGGCGGTGAGCAGTACTTC,CASLISTEGGEQYF
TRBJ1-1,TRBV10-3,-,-,TGTGCCACCGGCGGGGGCCCGAACACTGAGGCTTTCTTT,CATGGGPNTEAFF
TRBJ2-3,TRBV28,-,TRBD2,TGTGCCAGCAGTTCAGGGACTAGCGGATATCCAGATACGCAGTATTTT,CASSSGTSGYPDTQYF
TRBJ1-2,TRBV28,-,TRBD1,TGTGCCAGCAGCTCCTCGACAGGGTTAGTCAACTATGGCTACACCTTC,CASSSSTGLVNYGYTF